This T cell receptor (beta chain) appears in the sequencing data of a study of blood T cell repertoires in COVID-19. The method was immunoSEQ multiplex PCR; TCRdb's version includes in-frame clones alone and lacks a portion of them. The table has more than 120,000 clones, about 83% seen once. Trimming took 5 bases from V and 4 from J; bases not matched to a gene: 5. The CDR3 sequence is 16 residues long. Germline V lookup: CDR1 SGHTA, CDR2 FQGNSA. The V gene is TRBV7-2, the J gene TRBJ2-2, with 12 bases matching TRBD2. Input material: peripheral blood. This clonotype was obtained from a woman in her forties or fifties with active or convalescent COVID-19. CDR3 sequence: CASSPTSGRRTGELFF. The CDR3 DNA reads TGTGCCAGCAGCCCGACTAGCGGGAGACGCACCGGGGAGCTGTTTTTT.